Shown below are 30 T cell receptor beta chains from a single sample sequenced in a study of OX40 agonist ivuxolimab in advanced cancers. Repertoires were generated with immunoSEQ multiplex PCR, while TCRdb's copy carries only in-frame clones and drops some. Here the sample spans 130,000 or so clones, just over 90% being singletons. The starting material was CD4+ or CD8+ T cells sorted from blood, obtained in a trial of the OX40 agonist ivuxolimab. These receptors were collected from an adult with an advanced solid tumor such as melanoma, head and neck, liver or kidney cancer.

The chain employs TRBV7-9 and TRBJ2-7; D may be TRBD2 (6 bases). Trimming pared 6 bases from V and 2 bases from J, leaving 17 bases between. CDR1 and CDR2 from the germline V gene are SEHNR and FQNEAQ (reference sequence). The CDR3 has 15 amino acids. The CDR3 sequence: CASSNRERGTYEQYF. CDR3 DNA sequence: TGTGCCAGCAGTAATCGGGAGAGGGGAACCTACGAGCAGTACTTC.

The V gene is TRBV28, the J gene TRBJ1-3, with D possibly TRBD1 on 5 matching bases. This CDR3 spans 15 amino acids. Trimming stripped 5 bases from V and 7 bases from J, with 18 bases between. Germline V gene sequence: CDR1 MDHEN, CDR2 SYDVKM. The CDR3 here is CASSPRDLWRNTIYF. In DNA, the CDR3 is TGTGCCAGCAGTCCGAGGGACTTATGGCGGAACACCATATATTTT.

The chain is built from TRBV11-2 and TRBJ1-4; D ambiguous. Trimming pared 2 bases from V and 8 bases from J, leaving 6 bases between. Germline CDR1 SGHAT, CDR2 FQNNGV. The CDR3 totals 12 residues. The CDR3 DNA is TGTGCCAGCAGCTTATCGGGGGAAAAACTGTTTTTT. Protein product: CASSLSGEKLFF. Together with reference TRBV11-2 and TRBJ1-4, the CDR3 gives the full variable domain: EAGVAQSPRYKIIEKRQSVAFWCNPISGHATLYWYQQILGQGPKLLIQFQNNGVVDDSQLPKDRFSAERLKGVDSTLKIQPAKLEDSAVYLCASSLSGEKLFFGSGTQLSVL.

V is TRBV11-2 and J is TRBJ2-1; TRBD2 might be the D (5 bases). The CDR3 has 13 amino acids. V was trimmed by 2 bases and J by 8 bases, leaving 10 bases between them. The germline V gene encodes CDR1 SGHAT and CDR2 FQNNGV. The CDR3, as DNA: TGTGCCAGCAGCTTATGGGCCGGGGATGAGCAGTTCTTC. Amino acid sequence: CASSLWAGDEQFF.

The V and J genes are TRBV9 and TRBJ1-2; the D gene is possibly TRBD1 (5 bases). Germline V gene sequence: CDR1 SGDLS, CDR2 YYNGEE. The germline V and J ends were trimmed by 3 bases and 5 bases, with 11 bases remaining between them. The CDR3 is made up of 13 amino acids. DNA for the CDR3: TGTGCCAGCAGCGCGGGGACTTCATATGGCTACACCTTC. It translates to CASSAGTSYGYTF.

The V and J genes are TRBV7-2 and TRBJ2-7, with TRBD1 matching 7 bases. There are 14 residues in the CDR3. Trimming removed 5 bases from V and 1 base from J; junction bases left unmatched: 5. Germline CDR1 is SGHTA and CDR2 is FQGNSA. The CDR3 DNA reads TGTGCCAGCAGCCCGCCGGGACAGTCCTACGAGCAGTACTTC. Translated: CASSPPGQSYEQYF.

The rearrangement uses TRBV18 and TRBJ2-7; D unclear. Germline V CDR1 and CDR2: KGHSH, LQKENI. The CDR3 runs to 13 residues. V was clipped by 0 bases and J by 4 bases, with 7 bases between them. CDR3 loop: CASSPPVRYEQYF. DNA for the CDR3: TGTGCCAGCTCACCACCGGTACGGTACGAGCAGTACTTC.

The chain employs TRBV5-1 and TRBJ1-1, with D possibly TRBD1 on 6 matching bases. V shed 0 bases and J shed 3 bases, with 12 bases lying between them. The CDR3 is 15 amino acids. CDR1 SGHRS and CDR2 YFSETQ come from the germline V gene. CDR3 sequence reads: CASSLEGGGHTEAFF. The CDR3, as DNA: TGCGCCAGCAGCTTGGAAGGTGGGGGGCACACTGAAGCTTTCTTT.

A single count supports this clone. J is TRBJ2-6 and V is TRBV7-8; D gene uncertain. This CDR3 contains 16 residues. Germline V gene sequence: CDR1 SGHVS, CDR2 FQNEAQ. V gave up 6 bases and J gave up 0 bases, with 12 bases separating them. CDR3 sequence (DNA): TGTGCCAGCAGTCCCACCCGAGTCTCTGGGGCCAACGTCCTGACTTTC. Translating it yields CASSPTRVSGANVLTF. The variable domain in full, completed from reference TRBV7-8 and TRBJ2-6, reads GAGVSQSPRYKVAKRGQDVALRCDPISGHVSLFWYQQALGQGPEFLTYFQNEAQLDKSGLPSDRFFAERPEGSVSTLKIQRTQQEDSAVYLCASSPTRVSGANVLTFGAGSRLTVL.

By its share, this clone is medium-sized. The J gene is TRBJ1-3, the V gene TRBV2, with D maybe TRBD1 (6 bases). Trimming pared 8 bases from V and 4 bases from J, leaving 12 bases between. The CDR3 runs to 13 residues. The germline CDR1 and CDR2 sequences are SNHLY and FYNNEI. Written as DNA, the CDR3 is TGTGCCAGCGGTAGGACAGAAGGAAACACCATATATTTT. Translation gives CASGRTEGNTIYF. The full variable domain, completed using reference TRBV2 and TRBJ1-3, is EPEVTQTPSHQVTQMGQEVILRCVPISNHLYFYWYRQILGQKVEFLVSFYNNEISEKSEIFDDQFSVERPDGSNFTLKIRSTKLEDSAMYFCASGRTEGNTIYFGEGSWLTVV.

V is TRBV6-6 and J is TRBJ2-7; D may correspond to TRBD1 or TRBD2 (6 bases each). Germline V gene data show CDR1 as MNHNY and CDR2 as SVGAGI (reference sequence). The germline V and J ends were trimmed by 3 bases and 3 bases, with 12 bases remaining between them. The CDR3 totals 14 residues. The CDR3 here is CASSYSGAGYEQYF. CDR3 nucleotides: TGTGCCAGCAGTTATTCGGGGGCCGGCTACGAGCAGTACTTC.

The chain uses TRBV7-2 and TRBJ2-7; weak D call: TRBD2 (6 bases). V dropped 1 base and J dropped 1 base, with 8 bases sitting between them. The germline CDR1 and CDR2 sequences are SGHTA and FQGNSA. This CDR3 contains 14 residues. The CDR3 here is CASSLGLVSYEQYF. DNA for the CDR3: TGTGCCAGCAGCTTAGGACTAGTTTCCTACGAGCAGTACTTC.

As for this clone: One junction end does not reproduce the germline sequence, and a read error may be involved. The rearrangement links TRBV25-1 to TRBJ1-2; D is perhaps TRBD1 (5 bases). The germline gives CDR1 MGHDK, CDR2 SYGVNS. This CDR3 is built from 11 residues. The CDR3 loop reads CASSEGVRERF. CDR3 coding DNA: TGTGCCAGCAGTGAGGGGGTCCGGGAACGCTTC.

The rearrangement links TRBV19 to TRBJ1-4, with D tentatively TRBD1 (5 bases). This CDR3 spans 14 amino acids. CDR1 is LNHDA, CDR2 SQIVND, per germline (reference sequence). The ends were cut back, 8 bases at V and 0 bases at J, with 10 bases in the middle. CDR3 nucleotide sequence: TGTGCCAGTTGCGGAGGGGCAACTAATGAAAAACTGTTTTTT. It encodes CASCGGATNEKLFF.

CDR3 protein: CASSPRRDSYEQYF. DNA for the CDR3: TGTGCCAGCAGCCCCCGACGGGATTCCTACGAGCAGTACTTC. The chain carries TRBV9 and TRBJ2-7, with D possibly matching TRBD2 (5 bases). V was shortened by 4 bases and J by 1 base, with 12 bases between the two germline ends. CDR1 and CDR2 (germline): SGDLS, YYNGEE. CDR3 length: 14 residues.

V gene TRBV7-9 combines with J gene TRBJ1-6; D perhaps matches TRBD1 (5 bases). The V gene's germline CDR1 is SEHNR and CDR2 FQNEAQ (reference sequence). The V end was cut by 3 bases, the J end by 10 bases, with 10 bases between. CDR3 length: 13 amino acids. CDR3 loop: CASSFGGLSPLHF. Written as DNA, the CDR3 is TGTGCCAGCAGCTTCGGGGGATTATCACCCCTCCACTTT.

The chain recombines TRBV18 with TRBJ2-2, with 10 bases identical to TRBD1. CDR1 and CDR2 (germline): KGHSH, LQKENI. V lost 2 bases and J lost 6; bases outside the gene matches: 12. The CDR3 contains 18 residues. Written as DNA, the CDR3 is TGTGCCAGCTCACCATTTTTCACCGGGACAGGGGAACCCGGGGAGCTGTTTTTT. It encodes CASSPFFTGTGEPGELFF.

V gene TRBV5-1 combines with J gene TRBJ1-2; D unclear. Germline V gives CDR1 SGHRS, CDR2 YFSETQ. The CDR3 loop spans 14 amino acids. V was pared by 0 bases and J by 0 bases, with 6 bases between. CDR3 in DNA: TGCGCCAGCAGCTTGGAAAGGGCTAACTATGGCTACACCTTC. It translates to CASSLERANYGYTF.

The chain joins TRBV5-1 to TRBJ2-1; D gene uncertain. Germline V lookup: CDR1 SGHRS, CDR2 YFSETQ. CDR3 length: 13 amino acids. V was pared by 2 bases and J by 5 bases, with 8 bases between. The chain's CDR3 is CASSLEVNNEQFF. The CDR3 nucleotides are TGCGCCAGCAGCTTAGAAGTAAACAATGAGCAGTTCTTC.

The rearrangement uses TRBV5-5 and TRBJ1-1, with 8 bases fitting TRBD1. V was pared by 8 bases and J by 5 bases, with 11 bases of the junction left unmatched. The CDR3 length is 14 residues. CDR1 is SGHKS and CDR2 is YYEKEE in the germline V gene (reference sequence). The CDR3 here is CASCRQGPGTEAFF. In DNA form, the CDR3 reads TGTGCCAGTTGTAGACAGGGGCCGGGAACTGAAGCTTTCTTT.

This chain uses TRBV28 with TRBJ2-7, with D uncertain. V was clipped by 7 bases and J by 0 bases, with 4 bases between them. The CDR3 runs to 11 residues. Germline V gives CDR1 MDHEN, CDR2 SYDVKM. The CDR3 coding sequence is TGTGCCAGCACCGCCTCCTACGAGCAGTACTTC. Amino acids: CASTASYEQYF.

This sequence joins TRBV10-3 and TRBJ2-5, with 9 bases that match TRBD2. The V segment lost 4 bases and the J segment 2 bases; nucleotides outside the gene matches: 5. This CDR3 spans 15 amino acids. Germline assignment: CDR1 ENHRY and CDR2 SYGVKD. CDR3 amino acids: CAISGAGGPQETQYF. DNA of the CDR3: TGTGCCATCAGTGGGGCGGGAGGGCCTCAAGAGACCCAGTACTTC.

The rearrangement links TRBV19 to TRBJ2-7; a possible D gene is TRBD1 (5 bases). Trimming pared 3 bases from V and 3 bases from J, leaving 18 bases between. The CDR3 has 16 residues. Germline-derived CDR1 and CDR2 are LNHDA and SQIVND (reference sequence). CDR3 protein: CASSIAAFRQGYEQYF. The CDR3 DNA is TGTGCCAGTAGTATTGCGGCCTTCCGGCAGGGCTACGAGCAGTACTTC.

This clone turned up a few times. CDR3 DNA sequence: TGTGCCAGTAGTATAGTTGCCCACCTGGGAGAGACCCAGTACTTC. Protein: CASSIVAHLGETQYF. J is TRBJ2-5 and V is TRBV19; unclear D gene. The ends were cut back, 1 base at V and 4 bases at J, with 13 bases in the middle. This CDR3 region has 15 residues. Germline CDR1 is LNHDA and CDR2 is SQIVND (reference sequence).

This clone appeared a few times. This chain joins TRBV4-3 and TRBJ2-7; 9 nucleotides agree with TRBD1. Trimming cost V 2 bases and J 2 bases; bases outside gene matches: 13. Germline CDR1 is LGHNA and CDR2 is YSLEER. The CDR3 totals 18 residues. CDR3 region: CASSQLVDRGKVAYEQYF. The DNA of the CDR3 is TGCGCCAGCAGCCAACTTGTCGACAGGGGGAAGGTTGCCTACGAGCAGTACTTC.

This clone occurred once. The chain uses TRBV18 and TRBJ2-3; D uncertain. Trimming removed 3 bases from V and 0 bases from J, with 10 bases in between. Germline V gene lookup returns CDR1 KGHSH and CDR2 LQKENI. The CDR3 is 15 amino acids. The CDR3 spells CASSPPRPSTDTQYF. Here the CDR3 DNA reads TGTGCCAGCTCACCCCCGCGGCCTAGCACAGATACGCAGTATTTT. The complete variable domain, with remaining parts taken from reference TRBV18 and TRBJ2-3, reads NAGVMQNPRHLVRRRGQEARLRCSPMKGHSHVYWYRQLPEEGLKFMVYLQKENIIDESGMPKERFSAEFPKEGPSILRIQQVVRGDSAAYFCASSPPRPSTDTQYFGPGTRLTVL.

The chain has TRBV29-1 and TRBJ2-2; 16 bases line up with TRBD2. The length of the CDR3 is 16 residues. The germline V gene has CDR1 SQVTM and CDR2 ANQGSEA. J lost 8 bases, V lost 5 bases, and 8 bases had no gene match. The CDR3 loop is CSVPGTSGRGRGELFF. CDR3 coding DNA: TGCAGCGTTCCCGGGACTAGCGGGAGGGGTAGGGGGGAGCTGTTTTTT.

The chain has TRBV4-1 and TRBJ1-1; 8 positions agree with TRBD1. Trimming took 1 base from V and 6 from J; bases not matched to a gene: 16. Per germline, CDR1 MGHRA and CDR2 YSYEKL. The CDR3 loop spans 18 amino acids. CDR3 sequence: CASSQGPHRGYSVAEAFF. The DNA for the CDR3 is TGCGCCAGCAGCCAAGGGCCACACAGGGGGTATAGTGTCGCTGAAGCTTTCTTT.

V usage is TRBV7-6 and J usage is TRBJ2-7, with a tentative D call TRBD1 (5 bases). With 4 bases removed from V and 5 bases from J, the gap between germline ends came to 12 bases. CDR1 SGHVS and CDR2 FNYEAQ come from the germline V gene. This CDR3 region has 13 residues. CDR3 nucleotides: TGTGCCAGCAGCTCCTACAGGAGCCACGAGCAGTACTTC. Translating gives CASSSYRSHEQYF. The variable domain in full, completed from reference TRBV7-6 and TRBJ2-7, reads GAGVSQSPRYKVTKRGQDVALRCDPISGHVSLYWYRQALGQGPEFLTYFNYEAQQDKSGLPNDRFSAERPEGSISTLTIQRTEQRDSAMYRCASSSYRSHEQYFGPGTRLTVT.

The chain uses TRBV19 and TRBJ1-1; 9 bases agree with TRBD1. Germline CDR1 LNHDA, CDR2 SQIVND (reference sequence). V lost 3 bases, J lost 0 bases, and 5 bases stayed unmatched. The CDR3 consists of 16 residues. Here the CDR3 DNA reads TGTGCCAGTAGTATTAGGGGACAGGGACTGAACACTGAAGCTTTCTTT. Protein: CASSIRGQGLNTEAFF.